These T cell receptor beta chains were read from a single sample in a study of cytomegalovirus exposure and HLA in healthy donors. Measured with immunoSEQ multiplex PCR; TCRdb has only the in-frame clones, and not every one. Here the sample spans around 170,000 clones, more than 60% being singletons. Sequencing used PBMCs. Source of these receptors: a woman aged 40-49 years in good health and CMV-seropositive. Both conserved end residues are part of each CDR3. Each record gives: J gene, clone size, V gene, D gene, CDR3 protein, CDR3 DNA. The D gene is left open where the match is weak. Only some rows state a clone size, as once, few, many or a class for expanded clones.

TRBJ2-3,-,TRBV9,-,CASSQAGTDTQYF,TGTGCCAGCAGCCAAGCGGGCACAGATACGCAGTATTTT
TRBJ2-7,-,TRBV7-9,TRBD2,CSSSAGTSGGASYEQYF,TGTTCCAGCAGCGCCGGGACTAGCGGGGGGGCCAGTTACGAGCAGTACTTC
TRBJ1-1,-,TRBV5-1,-,CASSLLRQRNTEAFF,TGCGCCAGCTCCTTGTTAAGACAGAGGAACACTGAAGCTTTCTTT
TRBJ1-2,-,TRBV20-1,-,CSARDRVGYTF,TGCAGTGCTAGAGATCGCGTCGGCTACACCTTC
TRBJ1-6,few,TRBV30,-,CAWRRGSGNSPLHF,TGTGCCTGGAGACGAGGCAGCGGGAATTCACCCCTCCACTTT
TRBJ2-1,-,TRBV7-9,-,CASSLVTGGGNEQFF,TGTGCCAGCAGCTTAGTGACAGGCGGTGGGAATGAGCAGTTCTTC
TRBJ1-5,-,TRBV30,-,CAWSTGQPQHF,TGTGCCTGGAGTACCGGGCAGCCCCAGCATTTT
TRBJ2-1,many,TRBV7-3,TRBD2,CASSLSSGGAGHNEQFF,TGTGCCAGCAGCTTAAGTAGCGGGGGGGCCGGTCACAATGAGCAGTTCTTC
TRBJ1-1,-,TRBV30,-,CAWSGGGGKGLVTEAFF,TGTGCCTGGAGTGGGGGAGGGGGGAAGGGTTTGGTCACTGAAGCTTTCTTT
TRBJ1-2,-,TRBV6-6,TRBD1,CASRRTGGGGYTF,TGTGCCAGCAGACGGACAGGAGGAGGTGGCTACACCTTC
TRBJ1-2,-,TRBV6-5,-,CASSFTGTSPYGYTF,TGTGCCAGCAGTTTCACCGGGACAAGTCCCTATGGCTACACCTTC
TRBJ2-2,-,TRBV19,TRBD1,CASSIQTGGLGTGELFF,TGTGCCAGTAGTATACAAACAGGGGGTTTAGGCACCGGGGAGCTGTTTTTT
TRBJ2-1,-,TRBV6-6,-,CATFRDNEQFF,TGTGCCACGTTCAGGGACAATGAGCAGTTCTTC
TRBJ2-1,once,TRBV6-5,TRBD2,CASRGGQIPYNEQFF,TGTGCCAGCCGGGGGGGACAAATTCCATACAATGAGCAGTTCTTC
TRBJ1-4,few,TRBV15,-,CATSRSLDGGKLFF,TGTGCCACCAGCAGATCCCTAGATGGGGGGAAACTGTTTTTT
TRBJ2-5,-,TRBV7-8,TRBD2,CASSSRGAGWETQYF,TGTGCCAGCAGCTCGCGGGGGGCGGGATGGGAGACCCAGTACTTC
TRBJ2-1,once,TRBV6-4,TRBD2,CASSDGRTSGGAREQFF,TGTGCCAGCAGTGACGGACGGACTAGCGGGGGGGCCCGGGAGCAGTTCTTC
TRBJ2-2,-,TRBV5-1,TRBD2,CASSWGLADETGELFF,TGCGCCAGCAGCTGGGGCCTAGCGGATGAAACCGGGGAGCTGTTTTTT
TRBJ1-4,-,TRBV4-3,TRBD1,CASSQGDRVGELFF,TGCGCCAGCAGCCAGGGAGACAGGGTGGGGGAACTGTTTTTT
TRBJ1-2,-,TRBV30,TRBD1,CASTGGGASGYTF,TGTGCCTCCACCGGAGGGGGCGCTTCTGGCTACACCTTC
TRBJ1-2,-,TRBV4-2,-,CASSQAGVAYGYTF,TGTGCCAGCAGCCAAGCCGGGGTCGCTTATGGCTACACCTTC
TRBJ1-5,-,TRBV6-6,-,CASNKDSFNQPQHF,TGTGCCAGCAACAAGGACAGCTTTAATCAGCCCCAGCATTTT
TRBJ1-2,few,TRBV2,TRBD1,CASSGQGLGGYTF,TGTGCCAGCAGCGGACAGGGATTAGGGGGCTACACCTTC
TRBJ2-5,few,TRBV19,-,CASSEGVGETQYF,TGTGCCAGTAGTGAAGGAGTCGGGGAGACCCAGTACTTC
TRBJ1-2,-,TRBV10-3,-,CAISEKTVLYGYTF,TGTGCCATCAGTGAGAAGACAGTACTCTATGGCTACACCTTC
TRBJ2-7,-,TRBV7-2,-,CASSAARGSGSYEQYF,TGTGCCAGCAGCGCCGCCCGGGGTAGCGGATCCTACGAGCAGTACTTC
TRBJ2-7,-,TRBV30,TRBD2,CAWSATSGGAGQYF,TGTGCCTGGAGTGCCACTAGCGGGGGGGCCGGGCAGTACTTC
TRBJ1-3,-,TRBV15,-,CATSRDRQGNTIYF,TGTGCCACCAGCAGAGATCGTCAGGGCAACACCATATATTTT
TRBJ2-1,-,TRBV19,TRBD1,CASSPIDRATYNEQFF,TGTGCCAGTAGCCCGATTGACAGGGCCACCTACAATGAGCAGTTCTTC
TRBJ1-1,-,TRBV30,-,CAWNRQEEAFF,TGTGCCTGGAATCGACAGGAAGAAGCTTTCTTT
TRBJ1-2,once,TRBV28,-,CASSSQTRLNYGYTF,TGTGCCAGCAGTTCGCAGACGAGACTCAACTATGGCTACACCTTC
TRBJ2-1,-,TRBV9,TRBD2,CASSVGGLAGPYNEQFF,TGTGCCAGCAGCGTAGGAGGACTAGCGGGGCCTTACAATGAGCAGTTCTTC
TRBJ2-2,few,TRBV11-2,-,CASSLGHTNTGELFF,TGTGCCAGCAGCTTAGGGCATACGAACACCGGGGAGCTGTTTTTT